This T cell receptor (beta chain) appears in the sequencing data of a study of T cell responses to AZD1222 COVID-19 vaccine. Regarding the study as a whole: Seropositive status at baseline applied to only 6 or 7 AZD1222 recipients. Vaccine-related CD4 TCRs covered spike, predominating at 160-218 and 743-854. Recipients of two AZD1222 doses showed rising Spike-specific TCR breadth and depth. Unmutated variant regions reportedly attract nearly half of all spike-specific TCRs.

Note on this clone: Its antigen is not known.

The CDR3 has 14 amino acids. Trimming removed 1 base from V and 8 bases from J; junction bases left unmatched: 5. From germline, CDR1 is MGHRA and CDR2 YSYEKL. The protocol was immunoSEQ multiplex PCR, while the TCRdb copy is restricted to in-frame clones and leaves out a portion. The sample contains 70,000 to 95,000 clones, around 84% of which appear only once. The specimen was peripheral blood, collected 28 days after the second AZD1222 dose. V usage is TRBV4-1 and J usage is TRBJ2-1; 7 nucleotides agree with TRBD1. The origin of this receptor is an adult who received the AZD1222 COVID-19 vaccine. The CDR3 region has the DNA TGCGCCAGCAGCCAAGCTCACAGGGGCGATGAGCAGTTCTTC. Its translation: CASSQAHRGDEQFF.